This TCR beta chain was observed in a study of response to subunit inactivated influenza vaccine. Study results and caveats: The authors suggested that few new T cells are recruited per seasonal influenza vaccination.

The CDR3 covers 17 residues. The J segment lost 5 bases and the V segment lost 0 bases, leaving 8 bases of the junction unmatched. CDR1 is LNHNV and CDR2 is YYDKDF in the germline V gene (reference sequence). With respect to this clonotype: The antigen is not known.

TCRdb recomputed calls from the RT-PCR reads with MiXCR, one row per CDR3 protein. In the table there are 550,000 to 650,000 distinct CDR3 sequences, about 11% of which are singletons. J is TRBJ2-5 and V is TRBV15; 11 bases align to TRBD2. Sequenced material: PBMCs from blood, taken on the day of vaccination. This clonotype originated in a man aged 50 or older who received an inactivated influenza vaccine. The CDR3 nucleotides read TGTGCCACCAGCAGAGATCGGCTAGCGGGGGGCCGGGAGACCCAGTACTTC. Its protein product is CATSRDRLAGGRETQYF.